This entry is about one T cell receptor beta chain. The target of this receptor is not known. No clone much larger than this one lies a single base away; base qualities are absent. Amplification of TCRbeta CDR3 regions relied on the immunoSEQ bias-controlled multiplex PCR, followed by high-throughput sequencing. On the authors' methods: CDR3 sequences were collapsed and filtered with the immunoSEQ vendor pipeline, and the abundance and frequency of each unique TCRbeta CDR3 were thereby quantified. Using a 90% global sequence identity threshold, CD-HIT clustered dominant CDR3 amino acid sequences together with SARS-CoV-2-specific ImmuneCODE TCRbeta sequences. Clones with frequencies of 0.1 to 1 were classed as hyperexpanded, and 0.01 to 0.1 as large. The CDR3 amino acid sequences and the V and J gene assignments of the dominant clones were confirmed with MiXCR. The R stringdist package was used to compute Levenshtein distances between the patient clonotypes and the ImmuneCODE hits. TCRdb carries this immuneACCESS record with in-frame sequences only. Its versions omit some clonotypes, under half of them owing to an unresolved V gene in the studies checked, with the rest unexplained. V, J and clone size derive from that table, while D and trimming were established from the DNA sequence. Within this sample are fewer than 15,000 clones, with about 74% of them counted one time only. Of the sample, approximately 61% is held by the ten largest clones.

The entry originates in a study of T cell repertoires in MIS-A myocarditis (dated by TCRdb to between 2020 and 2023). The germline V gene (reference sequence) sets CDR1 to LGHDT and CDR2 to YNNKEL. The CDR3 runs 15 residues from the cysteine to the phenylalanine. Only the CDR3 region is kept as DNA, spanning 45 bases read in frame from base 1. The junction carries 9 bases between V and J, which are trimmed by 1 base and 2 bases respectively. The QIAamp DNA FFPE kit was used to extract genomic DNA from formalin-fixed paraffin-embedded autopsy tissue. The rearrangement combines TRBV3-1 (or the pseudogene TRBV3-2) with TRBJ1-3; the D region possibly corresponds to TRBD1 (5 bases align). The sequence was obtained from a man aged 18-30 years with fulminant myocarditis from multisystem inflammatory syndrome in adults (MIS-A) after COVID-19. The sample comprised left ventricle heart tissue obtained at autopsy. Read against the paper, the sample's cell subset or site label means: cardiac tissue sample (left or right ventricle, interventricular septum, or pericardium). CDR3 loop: CASSQGSGAGNTIYF. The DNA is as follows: TGTGCCAGCAGCCAAGGTTCGGGGGCTGGAAACACCATATATTTT.